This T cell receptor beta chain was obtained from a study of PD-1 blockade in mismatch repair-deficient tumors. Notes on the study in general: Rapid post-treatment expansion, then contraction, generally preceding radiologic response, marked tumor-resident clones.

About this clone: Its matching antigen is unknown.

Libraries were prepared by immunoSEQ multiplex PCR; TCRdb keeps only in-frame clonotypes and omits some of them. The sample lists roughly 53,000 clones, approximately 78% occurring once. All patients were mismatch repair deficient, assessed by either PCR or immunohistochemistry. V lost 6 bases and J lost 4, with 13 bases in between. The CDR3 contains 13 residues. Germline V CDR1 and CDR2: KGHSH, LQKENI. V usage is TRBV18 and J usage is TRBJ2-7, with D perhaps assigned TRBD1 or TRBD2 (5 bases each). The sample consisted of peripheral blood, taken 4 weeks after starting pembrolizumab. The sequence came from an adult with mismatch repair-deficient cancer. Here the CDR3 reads CASSSGSPYEQYF. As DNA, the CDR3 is TGTGCCAGCTCTTCAGGGAGTCCGTACGAGCAGTACTTC. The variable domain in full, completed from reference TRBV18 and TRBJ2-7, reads NAGVMQNPRHLVRRRGQEARLRCSPMKGHSHVYWYRQLPEEGLKFMVYLQKENIIDESGMPKERFSAEFPKEGPSILRIQQVVRGDSAAYFCASSSGSPYEQYFGPGTRLTVT.